These T cell receptor beta chains were read from a single sample in a study of cytotoxic CD8 clonotypes in ibrutinib-treated CLL. Sequencing was performed with immunoSEQ multiplex PCR; in TCRdb, only in-frame clones are kept and a portion is missing. The sample shows about 160,000 clones, about 80% of them seen only once. Source: PBMCs, taken after 24 months of ibrutinib treatment. The receptors here all came from a human donor with chronic lymphocytic leukemia. The CDR3 runs from the conserved cysteine through the conserved F or W. The order of the fields is V gene, CDR3 protein.

>TRBV30
CAWSTSRGEQFF
>TRBV4-3
CASSHLSSYNEQFF
>TRBV7-2
CASSLVPDTEAFF
>TRBV27
CASSTDRGTYEQYF
>TRBV7-8
CASSLEYGLSNQPQHF
>TRBV2
CASRRGSTDTQYF
>TRBV19
CASSSGQGSETQYF
>TRBV6-1
CASSGAQVRGTQYF
>TRBV4-1
CASSQGGLAGGFSYNEQFF
>TRBV28
CASSSRYTDTQYF
>TRBV7-2
CASRLGGYNEKLFF
>TRBV5-1
CASSFQGVDTQYF
>TRBV6-5
CASRSTTIPHQPQHF
>TRBV28
CASTPELRTQYF
>TRBV4-1
CASSQDLGAPDGLFF
>TRBV12-5
CASGFDWGKLFF